These 20 T cell receptor beta chains share one sample of origin, sequenced in a study of early T cells in non-severe SARS-CoV-2 infection. TCRdb ran MiXCR on the 5' RACE reads and lists one entry per CDR3 protein. The table has 45,000 to 60,000 distinct CDR3 sequences, over 7% seen once. The sample consisted of whole blood. These receptor sequences come from an adult who was a healthcare worker with PCR-confirmed SARS-CoV-2 infection or an uninfected control (not recorded which).

This clonotype appeared many times. The rearrangement uses TRBV7-9 and TRBJ1-5, with 10 bases matching TRBD1. CDR3 size: 15 residues. Germline V gives CDR1 SEHNR, CDR2 FQNEAQ (reference sequence). V gave up 4 bases and J gave up 7 bases; unmatched junction bases: 7. For the CDR3, the DNA is TGTGCCAGCAGCTCCGGGACAGGGGCTGGACAGCCCCAGCATTTT. Its protein is CASSSGTGAGQPQHF.

Only a few counts were recorded for this clonotype. The V and J genes are TRBV3-1 and TRBJ2-5; 9 nucleotides agree with TRBD2. The V gene's germline CDR1 is LGHDT and CDR2 YNNKEL (reference sequence). The V and J ends lost 5 bases and 5 bases, in that order; junction bases with no gene match: 12. The CDR3 runs 16 residues. For the CDR3, the DNA is TGTGCCAGCAGCTCCGTAGCGGGGGACTCTTGGGAGACCCAGTACTTC. Translation: CASSSVAGDSWETQYF.

V and J are TRBV12-3 or TRBV12-4 and TRBJ1-2, with 7 nucleotides matching TRBD1. Trimming at V came to 6 bases and at J to 4 bases, leaving 11 bases not matched to a gene. The CDR3 is 15 residues long. The CDR3 nucleotides read TGTGCCAGCAGCAACGGTAGGGGGCTCCTCTATGGCTACACCTTC. This sequence encodes CASSNGRGLLYGYTF.

This clonotype was seen a handful of times. This rearrangement joins TRBV3-1 to TRBJ2-3; D gene ambiguous. The V and J ends lost 1 base and 6 bases respectively, with 11 bases between them. CDR1 LGHDT and CDR2 YNNKEL come from the germline V gene (reference sequence). This CDR3 has 14 residues. CDR3 sequence reads: CASSQGVVSDTQYF. For the CDR3, the DNA is TGTGCCAGCAGCCAAGGGGTAGTTTCCGATACGCAGTATTTT.

The chain couples TRBV27 to TRBJ2-1, with a possible D match to TRBD2 (7 bases). Looked up from germline, CDR1 is MNHEY and CDR2 is SMNVEV (reference sequence). This CDR3 spans 14 amino acids. Deletions cut 8 bases from V and 2 bases from J, with 13 bases between. The CDR3 DNA follows: TGTGCCAGCTGTCCCGGGGGGCCCTACAATGAGCAGTTCTTC. It specifies CASCPGGPYNEQFF.

This clonotype was seen ten or more times. This rearrangement joins TRBV12-3 or TRBV12-4 to TRBJ2-5; TRBD2 aligns across 10 bases. The CDR3 sequence is 15 residues long. V gave up 3 bases and J gave up 5 bases; unmatched junction bases: 6. Written as DNA, the CDR3 is TGTGCCAGCAGTTTCAGCGGGGGGGCAGGGGAGACCCAGTACTTC. Translating it yields CASSFSGGAGETQYF.

The chain joins TRBV5-1 to TRBJ1-1; TRBD1 aligns across 9 bases. Germline CDR1 reads SGHRS; CDR2 reads YFSETQ. V lost 7 bases, J lost 5 bases, and 6 bases stayed unmatched. This CDR3 spans 13 amino acids. The CDR3 coding sequence is TGCGCCAGCCGGGGACAGGGTGAAACTGAAGCTTTCTTT. This codes for CASRGQGETEAFF. The full variable domain, in which reference TRBV5-1 and TRBJ1-1 provide the parts outside the CDR3, is KAGVTQTPRYLIKTRGQQVTLSCSPISGHRSVSWYQQTPGQGLQFLFEYFSETQRNKGNFPGRFSGRQFSNSRSEMNVSTLELGDSALYLCASRGQGETEAFFGQGTRLTVV.

This clonotype was detected many times. This chain uses TRBV30 with TRBJ1-5; TRBD1 aligns across 7 bases. CDR3 length equals 13 residues. J lost 6 bases, V lost 1 base, and 3 bases had no gene match. Germline V gene lookup returns CDR1 GTSNPN and CDR2 SVGIG (reference sequence). The CDR3 bases are TGTGCCTGGAGTGGACAGGGAGGTCAGCCCCAGCATTTT. It encodes CAWSGQGGQPQHF.

This clonotype was detected ten times or more. As DNA, the CDR3 is TGTGCCTGGAGTGGGACTAGCGGGGGGTTTAGCACAGATACGCAGTATTTT. Translated, it gives CAWSGTSGGFSTDTQYF. The J gene is TRBJ2-3, the V gene TRBV30, with 14 positions matching TRBD2. Germline V gene sequence: CDR1 GTSNPN, CDR2 SVGIG (reference sequence). The V and J ends lost 1 base and 0 bases, in that order; junction bases with no gene match: 3. CDR3 length: 17 amino acids.

This clonotype has only a few counts. This chain joins TRBV27 and TRBJ1-1; tentative D call: TRBD1 (5 bases). Germline CDR1 MNHEY, CDR2 SMNVEV (reference sequence). This CDR3 comprises 13 residues. Trimming removed 3 bases from V and 10 bases from J, with 15 bases in between. The CDR3 DNA sequence: TGTGCCAGCAGTTTGCGGGGGAAGCAGGTAGCTTTCTTT. Its protein is CASSLRGKQVAFF.

V is TRBV19 and J is TRBJ1-2, with D possibly being TRBD1 (5 bases). Germline-derived CDR1 and CDR2 are LNHDA and SQIVND (reference sequence). V was shortened by 1 base and J by 8 bases, with 11 bases between the two germline ends. The CDR3 has 13 amino acids. This chain's CDR3 is CASSIATRDGYTF. CDR3 sequence (DNA): TGTGCCAGTAGTATAGCAACCAGGGACGGCTACACCTTC.

In this sample, this clonotype turned up a few times. This chain links TRBV4-1 with TRBJ1-1, with D perhaps matching TRBD1 (5 bases). Germline values: CDR1 MGHRA, CDR2 YSYEKL. The length of the CDR3 is 15 residues. With 1 base removed from V and 1 base from J, the gap between germline ends came to 10 bases. The CDR3 nucleotides are TGCGCCAGCAGCCAAGGAGGACAATCGAACACTGAAGCTTTCTTT. Translating gives CASSQGGQSNTEAFF.

This clonotype was seen a handful of times. The rearrangement joins TRBV2 to TRBJ2-3, with TRBD1 matching over 12 bases. Germline V gives CDR1 SNHLY, CDR2 FYNNEI. V shed 10 bases, J shed 8 bases, and the junction held 13 bases outside the gene matches. This CDR3 has 15 residues. The CDR3 DNA follows: TGTGCCACCAACTCGGGACAGGGGGCGAGGGGTACGCAGTATTTT. Protein: CATNSGQGARGTQYF.

Many counts were recorded for this clonotype. The chain couples TRBV5-1 to TRBJ2-1; D unresolved. The CDR3 is 14 residues long. V was clipped by 4 bases and J by 0 bases, with 8 bases between them. The germline CDR1 and CDR2 sequences are SGHRS and YFSETQ. DNA for the CDR3: TGCGCCAGCAGCAAGGGAAACTCCTACAATGAGCAGTTCTTC. Protein product: CASSKGNSYNEQFF.

This clonotype qualifies as medium-sized (0.01 to 0.1%). The rearrangement joins TRBV28 to TRBJ1-1; D not certain. V shed 4 bases and J shed 2 bases, with 11 bases lying between them. Germline V CDR1 and CDR2: MDHEN, SYDVKM. The CDR3 runs to 14 residues. The CDR3 loop is CASSSSAGNTEAFF. CDR3 coding DNA: TGTGCCAGCAGTTCCTCTGCGGGCAACACTGAAGCTTTCTTT. Combining the CDR3 with reference TRBV28 and TRBJ1-1 gives the whole variable domain DVKVTQSSRYLVKRTGEKVFLECVQDMDHENMFWYRQDPGLGLRLIYFSYDVKMKEKGDIPEGYSVSREKKERFSLILESASTNQTSMYLCASSSSAGNTEAFFGQGTRLTVV.

This chain connects TRBV2 to TRBJ2-1; D call uncertain. This CDR3 spans 12 amino acids. Trimming took off 6 bases at V and 5 bases at J, with 8 bases between the two ends. Germline V gene data show CDR1 as SNHLY and CDR2 as FYNNEI. This CDR3 reads CASRKGHNEQFF. The CDR3 coding sequence is TGTGCCAGCAGGAAAGGTCACAATGAGCAGTTCTTC. Based on the CDR3 plus reference TRBV2 and TRBJ2-1, the full variable domain is EPEVTQTPSHQVTQMGQEVILRCVPISNHLYFYWYRQILGQKVEFLVSFYNNEISEKSEIFDDQFSVERPDGSNFTLKIRSTKLEDSAMYFCASRKGHNEQFFGPGTRLTVL.

The chain employs TRBV3-1 and TRBJ2-7, with D possibly being TRBD2 (5 bases). Germline V gives CDR1 LGHDT, CDR2 YNNKEL (reference sequence). The CDR3 spans 12 residues. Trimming cost V 5 bases and J 5 bases, with 10 bases left between them. This CDR3 is CASSRTGNEQYF. The CDR3 coding sequence is TGTGCCAGCAGCAGAACGGGGAACGAGCAGTACTTC.

The V gene is TRBV5-1, the J gene TRBJ2-1; the match to TRBD1 covers 7 bases. The CDR3 is 15 amino acids. Germline V gives CDR1 SGHRS, CDR2 YFSETQ. Trimming took 4 bases from V and 4 from J; bases not matched to a gene: 8. In nucleotides, the CDR3 is TGCGCCAGCAGCCTGGGAGACAGGGCTTACAATGAGCAGTTCTTC. Amino acid sequence: CASSLGDRAYNEQFF.

This clonotype has a handful of counts. This CDR3 reads CASSLSPGKETQYF. For the CDR3, the DNA is TGTGCCAGCAGTCTCAGCCCGGGGAAAGAGACCCAGTACTTC. The chain combines TRBV27 with TRBJ2-5, with D perhaps matching TRBD2 (5 bases). V lost 5 bases to trimming and J lost 3 bases, with 13 bases between them. The CDR3 is 14 residues long. The V gene's germline CDR1 is MNHEY and CDR2 SMNVEV (reference sequence).

The table lists this clonotype with a few counts. The rearrangement links TRBV7-2 to TRBJ1-5; D gene uncertain. The germline V gene has CDR1 SGHTA and CDR2 FQGNSA. Trimming left V 2 bases short and J 7 bases short, with 15 bases between. CDR3 length: 15 amino acids. The DNA of the CDR3 is TGTGCCAGCAGCTTAAGCCCGAATTTAGGGCAGCCCCAGCATTTT. The encoded protein is CASSLSPNLGQPQHF.